This is a list of T cell receptor beta chains from one sample in a study of technical replicates of blood from four donors. The table came from immunoSEQ multiplex PCR; TCRdb's copy has only in-frame clones and leaves some out. The table shows some 77,000 clones, with 75% to 95% occurring only once. Sequenced sample: T cells isolated from PBMCs. These receptors were obtained from a human donor in good health. The CDR3 runs from the conserved cysteine through the conserved F or W. Fields, in order: V gene, CDR3 protein.

v_call: TRBV9
cdr3_aa: CASSVDAGGPYEQFF

v_call: TRBV19
cdr3_aa: CASSMDPAGEKLFF

v_call: TRBV30
cdr3_aa: CAWSHGTENLNTEAFF

v_call: TRBV10-3
cdr3_aa: CAIMGPSGPLNTGELFF

v_call: TRBV11-1
cdr3_aa: CASGGTSYEQYF

v_call: TRBV9
cdr3_aa: CASSDEIKSSGNTIYF

v_call: TRBV5-4
cdr3_aa: CASRTTGKTEAFF

v_call: TRBV9
cdr3_aa: CASSPTSGTGAYEQYF

v_call: TRBV7-9
cdr3_aa: CASRENSIRETQYF

v_call: TRBV7-9
cdr3_aa: CASSSGGGPRSDEQYF

v_call: TRBV7-9
cdr3_aa: CASSLGGSLNEQFF

v_call: TRBV7-9
cdr3_aa: CASSSPLNEKLFF